The T cell receptor (beta chain) under discussion was sequenced for a study of CD8 T cells in Susac syndrome. Reverse transcription of roughly 0.45 to 1 ug RNA was performed with random hexamers. TCRdb re-called the immunoSEQ multiplex PCR reads with MiXCR, one entry per CDR3 protein. The sample yields 55,000 to 70,000 distinct CDR3 sequences, over 90% seen once. V was pared by 0 bases and J by 7 bases, with 15 bases between. The CDR3 covers 14 residues. Germline CDR1 reads SQVTM; CDR2 reads ANQGSEA. The clonotype was recovered from a human donor in good health. Sequenced material: CD8+ T cells from PBMCs. The rearrangement joins TRBV29-1 to TRBJ1-2; a weak D match, TRBD1 (5 bases). DNA for the CDR3: TGCAGCGTTGAAGAAAACTCCGGGGGGACTGGCTACACCTTC. This codes for CSVEENSGGTGYTF.